The sequence of this T cell receptor beta chain was determined in a study of blood T cell repertoires in COVID-19. At the level of the study: Donors in the United States, Italy and Spain gave samples during acute or convalescent COVID-19. PBMCs, B-cell-depleted T cells, or T cells provided the cDNA or gDNA that made up the material.

Trimming removed 1 base from V and 10 bases from J, with 11 bases in between. This CDR3 contains 14 residues. Germline V gene sequence: CDR1 SEHNR, CDR2 FQNEAQ (reference sequence). Original methodology: Nucleated cell counts were estimated from reference gene primer amplification. Profiling relied on immunoSEQ multiplex PCR, and the TCRdb table lists in-frame clones only, not all of them. Clonal size and the V and J genes are those of that table, whereas D and trimming came from the DNA. Among 270,000 or so clones listed, roughly 85% were seen once. The specimen sequenced was peripheral blood. This TCR derives from a woman aged 25 to 39 with active or convalescent COVID-19. The V gene is TRBV7-9, the J gene TRBJ1-6; TRBD1 might be the D (5 bases). CDR3 protein: CASSLGTRNSPLHF. CDR3 in DNA: TGTGCCAGCAGCTTAGGGACAAGGAACTCACCCCTCCACTTT. The whole variable domain, filled in from reference TRBV7-9 and TRBJ1-6, reads DTGVSQNPRHKITKRGQNVTFRCDPISEHNRLYWYRQTLGQGPEFLTYFQNEAQLEKSRLLSDRFSAERPKGSFSTLEIQRTEQGDSAMYLCASSLGTRNSPLHFGNGTRLTVT.